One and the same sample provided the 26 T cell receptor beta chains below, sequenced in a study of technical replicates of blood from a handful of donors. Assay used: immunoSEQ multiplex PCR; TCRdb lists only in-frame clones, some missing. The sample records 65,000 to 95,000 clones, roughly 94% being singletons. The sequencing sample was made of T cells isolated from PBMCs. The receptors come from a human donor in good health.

Here the CDR3 reads CASSESASSGRSDTQYF. The CDR3 DNA is TGTGCCAGCAGTGAATCTGCGTCTAGCGGGAGATCAGATACGCAGTATTTT. The rearrangement uses TRBV2 and TRBJ2-3; TRBD2 matches at 10 bases. This CDR3 has 17 amino acids. Germline CDR1 SNHLY, CDR2 FYNNEI. V was clipped by 2 bases and J by 4 bases; unmatched bases: 9.

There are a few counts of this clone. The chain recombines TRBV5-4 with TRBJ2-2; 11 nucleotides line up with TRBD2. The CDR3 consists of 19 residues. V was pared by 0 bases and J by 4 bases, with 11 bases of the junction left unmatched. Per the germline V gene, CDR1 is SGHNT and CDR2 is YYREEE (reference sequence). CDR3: CASSLGLLAGALGTGELFF. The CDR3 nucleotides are TGTGCCAGCAGCTTGGGATTACTAGCGGGAGCTTTAGGCACCGGGGAGCTGTTTTTT.

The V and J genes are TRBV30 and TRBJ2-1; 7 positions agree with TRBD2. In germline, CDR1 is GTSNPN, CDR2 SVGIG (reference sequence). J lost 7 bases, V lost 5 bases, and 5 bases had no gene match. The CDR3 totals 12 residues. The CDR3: CAWREDRNEQFF. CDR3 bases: TGTGCCTGGCGGGAGGATAGGAATGAGCAGTTCTTC.

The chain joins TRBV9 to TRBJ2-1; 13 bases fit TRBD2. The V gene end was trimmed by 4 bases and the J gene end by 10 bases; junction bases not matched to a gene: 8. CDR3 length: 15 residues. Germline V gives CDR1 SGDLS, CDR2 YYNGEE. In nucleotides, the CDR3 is TGTGCCAGCAGCTTTGGACTAGCGGGAGCGGGGGAGCAGTTCTTC. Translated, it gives CASSFGLAGAGEQFF.

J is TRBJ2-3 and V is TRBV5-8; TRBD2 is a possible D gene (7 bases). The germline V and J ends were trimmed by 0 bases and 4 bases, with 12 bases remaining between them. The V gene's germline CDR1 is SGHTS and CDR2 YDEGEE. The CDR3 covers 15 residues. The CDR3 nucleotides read TGTGCCAGCAGCTTGGCCGGGGGGCACTCAGATACGCAGTATTTT. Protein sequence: CASSLAGGHSDTQYF.

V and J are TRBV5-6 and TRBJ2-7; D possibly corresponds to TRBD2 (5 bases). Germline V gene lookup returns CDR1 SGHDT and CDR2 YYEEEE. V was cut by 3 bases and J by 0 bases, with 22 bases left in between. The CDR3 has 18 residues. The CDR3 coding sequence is TGTGCCAGCAGCTCCCAGACCGGGATCCCTAGGAGCTCCTACGAGCAGTACTTC. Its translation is CASSSQTGIPRSSYEQYF. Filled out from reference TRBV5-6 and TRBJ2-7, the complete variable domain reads DAGVTQSPTHLIKTRGQQVTLRCSPKSGHDTVSWYQQALGQGPQFIFQYYEEEERQRGNFPDRFSGHQFPNYSSELNVNALLLGDSALYLCASSSQTGIPRSSYEQYFGPGTRLTVT.

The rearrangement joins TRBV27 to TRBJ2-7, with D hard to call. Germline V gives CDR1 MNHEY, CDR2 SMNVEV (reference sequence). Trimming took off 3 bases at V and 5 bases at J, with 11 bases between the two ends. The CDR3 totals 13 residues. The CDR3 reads CASSFGLFNEQYF. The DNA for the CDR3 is TGTGCCAGCAGTTTTGGGCTTTTCAACGAGCAGTACTTC.

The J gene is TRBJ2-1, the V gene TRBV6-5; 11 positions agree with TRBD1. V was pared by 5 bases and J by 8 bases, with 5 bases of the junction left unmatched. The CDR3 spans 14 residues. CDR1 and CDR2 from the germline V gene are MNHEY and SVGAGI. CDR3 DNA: TGTGCCAGCAGTCCGGGGACAGGGGGGTATGAGCAGTTCTTC. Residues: CASSPGTGGYEQFF.

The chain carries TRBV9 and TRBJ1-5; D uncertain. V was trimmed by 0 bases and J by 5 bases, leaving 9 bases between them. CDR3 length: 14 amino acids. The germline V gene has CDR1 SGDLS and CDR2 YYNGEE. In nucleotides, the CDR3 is TGTGCCAGCAGCGTAGGAGTCTCGCATCAGCCCCAGCATTTT. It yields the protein CASSVGVSHQPQHF.

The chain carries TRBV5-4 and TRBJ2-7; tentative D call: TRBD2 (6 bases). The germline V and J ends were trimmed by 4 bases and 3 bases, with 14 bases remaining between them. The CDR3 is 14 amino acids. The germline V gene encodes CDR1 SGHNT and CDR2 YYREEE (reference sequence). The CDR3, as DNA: TGTGCCAGCAGCCTACGGGACTCCATCTACGAGCAGTACTTC. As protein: CASSLRDSIYEQYF.

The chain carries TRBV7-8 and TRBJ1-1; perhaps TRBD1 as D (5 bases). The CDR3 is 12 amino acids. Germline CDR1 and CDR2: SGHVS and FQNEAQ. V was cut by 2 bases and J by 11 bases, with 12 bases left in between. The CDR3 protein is CASSLNQGSAFF. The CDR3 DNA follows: TGTGCCAGCAGCTTAAACCAGGGCAGCGCTTTCTTT.

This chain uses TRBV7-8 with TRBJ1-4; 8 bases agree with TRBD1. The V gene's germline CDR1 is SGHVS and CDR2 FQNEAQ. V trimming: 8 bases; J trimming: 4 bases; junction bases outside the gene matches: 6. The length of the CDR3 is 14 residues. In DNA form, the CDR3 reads TGTGCCAGCGGGGTACAGGGGGGTAATGAAAAACTGTTTTTT. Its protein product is CASGVQGGNEKLFF.

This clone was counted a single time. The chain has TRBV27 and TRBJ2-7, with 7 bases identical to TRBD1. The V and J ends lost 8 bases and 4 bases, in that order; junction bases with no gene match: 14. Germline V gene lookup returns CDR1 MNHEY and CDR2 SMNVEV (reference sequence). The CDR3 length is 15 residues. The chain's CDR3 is CASSVLDRVGYEQYF. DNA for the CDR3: TGTGCCAGCTCAGTACTAGACAGGGTGGGGTACGAGCAGTACTTC.

The CDR3 sequence is CASSSKLAGGYTDTQYF. The CDR3 coding sequence is TGTGCCAGCAGCTCTAAATTAGCGGGAGGGTACACAGATACGCAGTATTTT. The chain is built from TRBV13 and TRBJ2-3; 11 nucleotides align to TRBD2. The trim removed 4 bases at V and 2 bases at J, leaving 8 bases unmatched. This CDR3 has 17 amino acids. The germline V gene has CDR1 PRHDT and CDR2 FYEKMQ (reference sequence).

The CDR3 DNA reads as TGTGCCAGCAGTTTCAGGACAGTTGGGGGACAGCCCCAGCATTTT. Translating it yields CASSFRTVGGQPQHF. The gene calls are TRBV28 and TRBJ1-5; tentative D call: TRBD1 (6 bases). The CDR3 consists of 15 residues. Germline V gives CDR1 MDHEN, CDR2 SYDVKM. Trimming left V 3 bases short and J 7 bases short, with 16 bases between.

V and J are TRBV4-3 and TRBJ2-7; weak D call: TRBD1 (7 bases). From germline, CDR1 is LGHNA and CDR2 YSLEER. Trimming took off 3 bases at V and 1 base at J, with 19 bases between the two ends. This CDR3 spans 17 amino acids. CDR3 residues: CASSQSRSPGGSYEQYF. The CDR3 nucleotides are TGCGCCAGCAGCCAGTCTCGTTCCCCAGGGGGGTCCTACGAGCAGTACTTC.

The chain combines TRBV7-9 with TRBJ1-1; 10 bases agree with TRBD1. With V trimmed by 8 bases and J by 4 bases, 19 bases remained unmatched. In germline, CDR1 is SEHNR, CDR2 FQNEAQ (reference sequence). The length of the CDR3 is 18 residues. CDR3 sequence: CASEGPSRDRGLGTEAFF. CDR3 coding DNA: TGTGCCAGCGAGGGACCAAGCCGGGACAGGGGATTAGGCACTGAAGCTTTCTTT.

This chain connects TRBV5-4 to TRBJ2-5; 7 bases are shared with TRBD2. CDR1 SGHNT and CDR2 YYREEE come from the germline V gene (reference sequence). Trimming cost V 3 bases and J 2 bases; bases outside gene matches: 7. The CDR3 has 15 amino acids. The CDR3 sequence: CASSSRLAEQETQYF. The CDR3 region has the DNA TGTGCCAGCAGCTCAAGGCTAGCGGAACAAGAGACCCAGTACTTC.

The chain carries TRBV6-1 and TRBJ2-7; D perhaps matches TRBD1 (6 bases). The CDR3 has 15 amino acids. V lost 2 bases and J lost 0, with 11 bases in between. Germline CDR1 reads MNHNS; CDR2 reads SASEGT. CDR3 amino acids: CASSEHRTASYEQYF. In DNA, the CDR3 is TGTGCCAGCAGTGAACACCGGACAGCCTCCTACGAGCAGTACTTC.

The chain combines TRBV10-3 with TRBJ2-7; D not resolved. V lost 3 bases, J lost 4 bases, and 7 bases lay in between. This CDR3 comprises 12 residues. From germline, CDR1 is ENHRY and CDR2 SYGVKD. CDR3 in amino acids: CAISENWYEQYF. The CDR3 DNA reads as TGTGCCATCAGTGAAAACTGGTACGAGCAGTACTTC.

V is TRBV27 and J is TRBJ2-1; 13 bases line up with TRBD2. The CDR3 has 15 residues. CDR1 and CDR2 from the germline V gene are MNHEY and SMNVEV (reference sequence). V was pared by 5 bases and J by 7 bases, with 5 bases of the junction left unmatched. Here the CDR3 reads CASSPGTSGINEQFF. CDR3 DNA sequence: TGTGCCAGCAGTCCGGGGACTAGCGGGATTAATGAGCAGTTCTTC.

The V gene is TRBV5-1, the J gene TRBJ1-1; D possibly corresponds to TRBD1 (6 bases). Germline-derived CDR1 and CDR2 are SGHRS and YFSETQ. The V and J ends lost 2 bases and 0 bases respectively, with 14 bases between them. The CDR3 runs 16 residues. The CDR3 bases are TGCGCCAGCAGCTTAATAACAGGGCGGATGAACACTGAAGCTTTCTTT. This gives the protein CASSLITGRMNTEAFF.

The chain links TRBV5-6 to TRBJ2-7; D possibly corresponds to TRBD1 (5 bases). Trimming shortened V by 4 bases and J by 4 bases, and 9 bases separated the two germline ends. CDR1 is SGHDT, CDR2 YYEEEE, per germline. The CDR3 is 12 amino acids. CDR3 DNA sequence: TGTGCCAGCAGCGTTGACAGTTACGAGCAGTACTTC. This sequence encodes CASSVDSYEQYF. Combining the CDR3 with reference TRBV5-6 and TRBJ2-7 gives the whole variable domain DAGVTQSPTHLIKTRGQQVTLRCSPKSGHDTVSWYQQALGQGPQFIFQYYEEEERQRGNFPDRFSGHQFPNYSSELNVNALLLGDSALYLCASSVDSYEQYFGPGTRLTVT.

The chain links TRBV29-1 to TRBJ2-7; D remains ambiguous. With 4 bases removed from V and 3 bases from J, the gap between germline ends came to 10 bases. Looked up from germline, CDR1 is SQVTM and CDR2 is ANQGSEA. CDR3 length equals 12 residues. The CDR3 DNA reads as TGCAGCGTTGGAGCCAGCGACTACGAGCAGTACTTC. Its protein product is CSVGASDYEQYF.

CDR3 in amino acids: CASSLVHSLWEQYF. CDR3 sequence (DNA): TGTGCCAGCAGTTTAGTTCACAGCTTATGGGAGCAGTACTTC. This chain joins TRBV28 and TRBJ2-7; D remains unclear. CDR1 MDHEN and CDR2 SYDVKM come from the germline V gene. V was cut by 2 bases and J by 7 bases, with 15 bases left in between. CDR3 size: 14 residues. Full variable domain (missing parts from reference TRBV28 and TRBJ2-7): DVKVTQSSRYLVKRTGEKVFLECVQDMDHENMFWYRQDPGLGLRLIYFSYDVKMKEKGDIPEGYSVSREKKERFSLILESASTNQTSMYLCASSLVHSLWEQYFGPGTRLTVT.

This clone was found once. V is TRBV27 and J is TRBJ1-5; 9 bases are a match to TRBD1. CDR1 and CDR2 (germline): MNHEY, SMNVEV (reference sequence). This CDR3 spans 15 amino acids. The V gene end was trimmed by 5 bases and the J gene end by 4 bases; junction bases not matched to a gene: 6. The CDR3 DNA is TGTGCCAGCAGTCCACAGGGGGCAGGGAATCAGCCCCAGCATTTT. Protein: CASSPQGAGNQPQHF.